The clone carrying this T cell receptor beta chain showed up many times. Trimming stripped 4 bases from V and 5 bases from J, with 17 bases between. Germline CDR1 reads GTSNPN; CDR2 reads SVGIG (reference sequence). The CDR3 totals 14 residues. This sample's RNA came from whole unsorted tissue. A modified ARM-PCR protocol with three rounds of nested PCR amplified TCRbeta. TCRdb recomputed calls from the multiplex PCR reads with MiXCR, one row per CDR3 protein. In the table there are over 130,000 distinct CDR3 sequences, approximately 66% of which are singletons. This entry is derived from a study of tumor and adjacent non-tumor tissue in lung cancer.

The chain carries TRBV30 and TRBJ1-1; perhaps TRBD1 as D (5 bases). The sequence was obtained from a man between 60 and 75 years old with small cell lung cancer. Material: lung tumor tissue. This chain's CDR3 is CAWKKFGGATEAFF. The CDR3 region has the DNA TGTGCCTGGAAAAAATTCGGGGGAGCGACTGAAGCTTTCTTT.